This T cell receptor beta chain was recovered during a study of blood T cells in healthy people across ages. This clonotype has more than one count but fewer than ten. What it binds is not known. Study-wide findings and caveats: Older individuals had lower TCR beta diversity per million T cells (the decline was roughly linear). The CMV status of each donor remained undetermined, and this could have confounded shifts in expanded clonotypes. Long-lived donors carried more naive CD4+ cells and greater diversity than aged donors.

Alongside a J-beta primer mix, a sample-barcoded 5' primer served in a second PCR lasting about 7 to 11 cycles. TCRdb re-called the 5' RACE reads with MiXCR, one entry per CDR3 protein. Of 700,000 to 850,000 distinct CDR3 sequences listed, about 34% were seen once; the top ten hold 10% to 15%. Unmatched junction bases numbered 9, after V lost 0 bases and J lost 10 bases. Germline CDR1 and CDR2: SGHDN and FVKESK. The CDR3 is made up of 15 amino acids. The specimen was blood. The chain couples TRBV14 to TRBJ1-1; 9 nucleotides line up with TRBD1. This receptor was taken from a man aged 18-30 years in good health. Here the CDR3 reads CASSQDGPGQGAAFF. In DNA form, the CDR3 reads TGTGCCAGCAGCCAAGATGGACCGGGACAGGGAGCAGCTTTCTTT. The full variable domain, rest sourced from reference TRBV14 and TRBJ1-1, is EAGVTQFPSHSVIEKGQTVTLRCDPISGHDNLYWYRRVMGKEIKFLLHFVKESKQDESGMPNNRFLAERTGGTYSTLKVQPAELEDSGVYFCASSQDGPGQGAAFFGQGTRLTVV.